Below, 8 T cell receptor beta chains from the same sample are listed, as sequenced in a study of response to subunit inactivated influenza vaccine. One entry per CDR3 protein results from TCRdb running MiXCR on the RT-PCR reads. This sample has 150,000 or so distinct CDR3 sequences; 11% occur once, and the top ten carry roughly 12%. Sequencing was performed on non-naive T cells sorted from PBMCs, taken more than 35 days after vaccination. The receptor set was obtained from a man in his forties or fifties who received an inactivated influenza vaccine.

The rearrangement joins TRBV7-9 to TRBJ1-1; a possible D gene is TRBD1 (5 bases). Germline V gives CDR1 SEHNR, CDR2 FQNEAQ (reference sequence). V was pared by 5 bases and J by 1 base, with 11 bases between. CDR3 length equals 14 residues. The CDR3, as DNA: TGTGCCAGCAGCCGGGGACTAGCGAACACTGAAGCTTTCTTT. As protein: CASSRGLANTEAFF. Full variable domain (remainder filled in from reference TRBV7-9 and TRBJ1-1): DTGVSQNPRHKITKRGQNVTFRCDPISEHNRLYWYRQTLGQGPEFLTYFQNEAQLEKSRLLSDRFSAERPKGSFSTLEIQRTEQGDSAMYLCASSRGLANTEAFFGQGTRLTVV.

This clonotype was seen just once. The CDR3 loop is CASGGGGADTQYF. The CDR3 coding sequence is TGTGCCAGCGGGGGCGGGGGGGCAGATACGCAGTATTTT. The chain links TRBV2 to TRBJ2-3, with 9 nucleotides matching TRBD2. The CDR3 loop spans 13 amino acids. Trimming took 8 bases from V and 4 from J; bases not matched to a gene: 4. Germline CDR1 and CDR2: SNHLY and FYNNEI.

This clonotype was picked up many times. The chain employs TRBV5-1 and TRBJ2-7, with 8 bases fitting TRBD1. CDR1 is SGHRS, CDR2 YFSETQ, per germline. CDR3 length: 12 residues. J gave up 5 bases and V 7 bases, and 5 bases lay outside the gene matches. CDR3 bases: TGCGCCAGCGGACAGGGCGGGAACGAGCAGTACTTC. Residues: CASGQGGNEQYF. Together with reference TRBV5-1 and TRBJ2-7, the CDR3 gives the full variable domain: KAGVTQTPRYLIKTRGQQVTLSCSPISGHRSVSWYQQTPGQGLQFLFEYFSETQRNKGNFPGRFSGRQFSNSRSEMNVSTLELGDSALYLCASGQGGNEQYFGPGTRLTVT.

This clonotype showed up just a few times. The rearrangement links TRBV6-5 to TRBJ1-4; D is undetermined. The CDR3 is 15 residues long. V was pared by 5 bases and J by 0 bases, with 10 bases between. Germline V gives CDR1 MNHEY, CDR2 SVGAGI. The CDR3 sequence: CASSHGRATNEKLFF. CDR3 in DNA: TGTGCCAGCAGTCACGGACGAGCAACTAATGAAAAACTGTTTTTT.

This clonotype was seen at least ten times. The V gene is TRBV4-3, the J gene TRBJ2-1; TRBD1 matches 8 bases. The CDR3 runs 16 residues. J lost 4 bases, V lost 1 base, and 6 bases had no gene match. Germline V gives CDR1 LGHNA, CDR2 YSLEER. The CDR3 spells CASSQGQGRLYNEQFF. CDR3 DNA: TGCGCCAGCAGCCAAGGACAGGGGAGATTGTACAATGAGCAGTTCTTC.

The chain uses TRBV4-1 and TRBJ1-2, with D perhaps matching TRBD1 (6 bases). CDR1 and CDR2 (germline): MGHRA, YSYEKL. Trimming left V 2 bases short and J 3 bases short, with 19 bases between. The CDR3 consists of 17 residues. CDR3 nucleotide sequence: TGCGCCAGCAGCCAAACATCCAGGGGTGGGACTTACTATGGCTACACCTTC. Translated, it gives CASSQTSRGGTYYGYTF.

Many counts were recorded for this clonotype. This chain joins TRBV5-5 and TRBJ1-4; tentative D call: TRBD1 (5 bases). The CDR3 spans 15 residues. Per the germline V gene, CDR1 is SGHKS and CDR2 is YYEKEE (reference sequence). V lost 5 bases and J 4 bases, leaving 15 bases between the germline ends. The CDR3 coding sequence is TGTGCCAGCAGATTCGCCCCCGGGGGTAATGAAAAACTGTTTTTT. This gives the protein CASRFAPGGNEKLFF.

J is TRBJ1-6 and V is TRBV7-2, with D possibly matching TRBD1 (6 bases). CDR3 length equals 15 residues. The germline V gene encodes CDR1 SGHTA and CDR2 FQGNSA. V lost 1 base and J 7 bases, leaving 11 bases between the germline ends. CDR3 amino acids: CASSLVKQGNSPLHF. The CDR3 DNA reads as TGTGCCAGCAGCTTAGTGAAACAGGGAAATTCACCCCTCCACTTT.